Presented here are 10 T cell receptor beta chains from one specimen sequenced in a study of T cells expressing NK-cell markers. TCRdb re-called the 5' RACE reads and shows each CDR3 protein once, DNA omitted. In all, the sample yields 150,000 to 160,000 distinct CDR3 sequences. Sequenced material: blood T cells: a sorted CD56 or NKG2C T cell subset, CD4+ or CD8+ T cells, or bulk PBMC T cells (not recorded which). These receptor sequences come from a woman aged 45-65 years in good health.

V and J are TRBV5-1 and TRBJ2-2. The CDR3 totals 15 residues. Per germline, CDR1 SGHRS and CDR2 YFSETQ. Here the CDR3 reads CASSLGQFSTGELFF.

V is TRBV4-1 and J is TRBJ2-5; TCRdb's D call, TRBD1, is unchecked because there is no DNA. The V gene's germline CDR1 is MGHRA and CDR2 YSYEKL. The CDR3 has 16 residues. The CDR3 sequence: CASSHAMVEGVETQYF.

The chain recombines TRBV27 with TRBJ2-2. The CDR3 loop spans 15 amino acids. Looked up from germline, CDR1 is MNHEY and CDR2 is SMNVEV (reference sequence). This CDR3 reads CASSFLTDGSGELFF.

The chain is built from TRBV10-2 and TRBJ1-5. This CDR3 is 13 amino acids long. Germline V gene sequence: CDR1 WSHSY, CDR2 SAAADI. The CDR3 loop reads CASSQDRIQPQHF.

The J gene is TRBJ2-1, the V gene TRBV20-1. The CDR3 consists of 13 residues. The germline CDR1 and CDR2 sequences are DFQATT and SNEGSKA (reference sequence). CDR3: CSARALTSNEQFF.

The V gene is TRBV5-1, the J gene TRBJ1-1; TCRdb returns TRBD1, unconfirmable since there is no DNA. This CDR3 is 15 amino acids long. Per germline, CDR1 SGHRS and CDR2 YFSETQ. CDR3: CASSLTGPMNTEAFF.

V is TRBV7-9 and J is TRBJ2-5. The CDR3 has 12 amino acids. The germline CDR1 and CDR2 sequences are SEHNR and FQNEAQ (reference sequence). CDR3 region: CASSARIETQYF. Together with reference TRBV7-9 and TRBJ2-5, the CDR3 gives the full variable domain: DTGVSQNPRHKITKRGQNVTFRCDPISEHNRLYWYRQTLGQGPEFLTYFQNEAQLEKSRLLSDRFSAERPKGSFSTLEIQRTEQGDSAMYLCASSARIETQYFGPGTRLLVL.

The chain uses TRBV6-5 and TRBJ2-2. The germline V gene has CDR1 MNHEY and CDR2 SVGAGI. The CDR3 has 14 residues. The CDR3 loop reads CASSYSAETGELFF.

The chain carries TRBV11-3 and TRBJ2-2; TCRdb designates TRBD1, a call that cannot be tested without DNA. The CDR3 totals 14 residues. Looked up from germline, CDR1 is SGHNT and CDR2 is YENEEA. CDR3 sequence reads: CAIQVGRWTGELFF.

This chain links TRBV7-8 with TRBJ2-1. Germline assignment: CDR1 SGHVS and CDR2 FQNEAQ. This CDR3 has 12 residues. CDR3 in amino acids: CASSSGHNEQFF.